This T cell receptor (beta chain) was captured by sequencing in a study of blood T cells in healthy people across ages. To note about this clonotype: The target antigen is unknown.

PCR was performed a second time for about 7 to 11 cycles using a sample-barcoded 5' primer and a J-beta primer mix. The template-switch adaptor, which had 12 random nucleotides, put a tag on each cDNA molecule. TCRdb recomputed calls from the 5' RACE reads with MiXCR, one row per CDR3 protein. This sample has about a million distinct CDR3 sequences, with roughly 51% found just once. The CDR3 is 19 amino acids. Per germline, CDR1 DFQATT and CDR2 SNEGSKA (reference sequence). Germline trimming cut 5 bases from V and 0 bases from J; bases unmatched to any gene: 13. Points from the study as a whole: Getting older went along with TCR beta diversity per million T cells dropping roughly linearly. A greater number of naive CD4+ cells and higher diversity distinguished long-lived donors from aged donors.

The sequence was collected from a woman aged 55-70 years in good health. This chain links TRBV20-1 with TRBJ2-3; 14 bases map to TRBD2. Sequenced input: blood. The CDR3 DNA follows: TGCAGTGCTTCTATCGGGACTAGCGGGAGTATCCTGAGCACAGATACGCAGTATTTT. It translates to CSASIGTSGSILSTDTQYF.